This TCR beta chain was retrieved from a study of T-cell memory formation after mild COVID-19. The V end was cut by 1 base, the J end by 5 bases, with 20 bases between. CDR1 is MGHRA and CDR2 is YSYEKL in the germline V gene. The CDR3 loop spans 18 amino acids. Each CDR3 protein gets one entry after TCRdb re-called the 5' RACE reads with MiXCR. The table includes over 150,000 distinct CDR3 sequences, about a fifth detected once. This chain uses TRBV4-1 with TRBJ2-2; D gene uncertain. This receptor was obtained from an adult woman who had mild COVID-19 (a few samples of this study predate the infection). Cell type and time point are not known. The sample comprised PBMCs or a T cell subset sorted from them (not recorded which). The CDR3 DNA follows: TGCGCCAGCAGCCAAGGAAACAGCGTAACCCCCGCAACCGGGGAGCTGTTTTTT. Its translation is CASSQGNSVTPATGELFF.